This TCR beta chain was sequenced during a study of cytomegalovirus exposure and HLA in healthy donors. Study summary: Researchers found that 81% of some 400 genotyped donors fell within the Caucasian-associated ancestry cluster. Regarding the study as a whole: Owing to their indistinguishability, certain V segments, notably TRBV6-2 and TRBV6-3, were excluded.

Unrecorded immune exposure was likely among donors, who were nominally healthy when sampled. Details on this clone: Its target is not known.

PCR used 60 Vbeta primers and 13 Jbeta primers. Profiling relied on immunoSEQ multiplex PCR, and the TCRdb table lists in-frame clones only, not all of them. The table records 150,000 to 200,000 clones, roughly 85% of them present only once. The ends were cut back, 2 bases at V and 6 bases at J, with 11 bases in the middle. This CDR3 has 15 residues. Germline V gene data show CDR1 as MNHEY and CDR2 as SMNVEV (reference sequence). Input material: PBMCs. J is TRBJ1-6 and V is TRBV27, with D possibly matching TRBD1 (5 bases). This sequence was found in a woman between 45 and 60 years old in good health and CMV-seronegative. This chain's CDR3 is CASSLRGNSNSPLHF. CDR3 DNA: TGTGCCAGCAGTTTACGGGGGAATAGTAATTCACCCCTCCACTTT.